The present T cell receptor beta chain was sequenced within a study of cytomegalovirus exposure and HLA in healthy donors. Researchers ran the PCR with 60 Vbeta and 13 Jbeta primers. Generated by immunoSEQ multiplex PCR, the TCRdb table keeps only in-frame clones and is missing some. The sample carries fewer than 120,000 clones, around 80% recorded once. Study-wide results and caveats: The authors judged a highly shared variant cluster likely a sequencing artifact. Follow-up analysis later connected one missense variant in DCLRE1C with trimming of TCR beta V- and J-genes. With DRB1 most and HLA-C fewest, TCR association rates differed between HLA loci in a later analysis. The study labeled 164 TCR beta chains cytomegalovirus-associated.

CDR3 length: 16 amino acids. Germline-derived CDR1 and CDR2 are SGDLS and YYNGEE. J was trimmed by 5 bases and V by 4 bases; bases with no gene match: 9. Remarks on this clone: Its antigen remains unknown.

V gene TRBV9 combines with J gene TRBJ1-6; 7 bases line up with TRBD1. Material: PBMCs. This sequence originates from a man in his thirties or forties in good health and CMV-seropositive. For the CDR3, the DNA is TGTGCCAGCAGCATTTCGACAGGGAAAGATAATTCACCCCTCCACTTT. Translation gives CASSISTGKDNSPLHF.